Presented here are 4 T cell receptor beta chains from one specimen sequenced in a study of CD8 T cells in ankylosing spondylitis. TCRdb fed the 5' RACE reads into MiXCR, producing one record per CDR3 protein. This table holds a few hundred thousand distinct CDR3 sequences, about 20% found once. Sequences were obtained from blood, either unsorted or a sorted T cell fraction (not recorded which). The receptor source for this set is a male donor with ankylosing spondylitis or in good health (not recorded which).

On this clonotype itself: One junction end disagrees with the germline gene, perhaps due to a read error. This rearrangement joins TRBV20-1 to TRBJ1-1, with a tentative D call TRBD1 (5 bases). The germline gives CDR1 DFQATT, CDR2 SNEGSKA (reference sequence). This CDR3 is built from 15 residues. The CDR3 sequence: CSAAEGRVGYTKAFF. CDR3 DNA sequence: TGCAGTGCCGCAGAGGGGAGGGTCGGGTACACTAAAGCTTTCTTT.

There are a few counts of this clonotype. The gene calls are TRBV12-3 or TRBV12-4 and TRBJ2-7; 8 positions agree with TRBD1. V shed 6 bases, J shed 2 bases, and the junction held 6 bases outside the gene matches. The CDR3 extends over 14 amino acids. Written as DNA, the CDR3 is TGTGCCAGCAGCCCAACAGGGGGTCCCTACGAGCAGTACTTC. The encoded protein is CASSPTGGPYEQYF.

There are a few counts of this clonotype. This chain uses TRBV20-1 with TRBJ2-1; 9 bases line up with TRBD1. The CDR3 sequence is 16 residues long. Germline lookup yields CDR1 DFQATT and CDR2 SNEGSKA (reference sequence). With V trimmed by 0 bases and J by 3 bases, 6 bases remained unmatched. DNA for the CDR3: TGCAGTGCTAGAGATGAGATGGGACAGGGCTACAATGAGCAGTTCTTC. Translation: CSARDEMGQGYNEQFF.

The chain combines TRBV9 with TRBJ1-2; D unclear. V lost 0 bases and J 5 bases, leaving 17 bases between the germline ends. The germline gives CDR1 SGDLS, CDR2 YYNGEE. There are 16 residues in the CDR3. In DNA form, the CDR3 reads TGTGCCAGCAGCGTAGAAAAGTATTTGCCGTCGTATGGCTACACCTTC. This encodes CASSVEKYLPSYGYTF.